The rows below give T cell receptor beta chains drawn from one sample of a study of cytomegalovirus exposure and HLA in healthy donors. The assay was immunoSEQ multiplex PCR, and TCRdb's table has in-frame clones only and misses some. This sample carries 95,000 to 100,000 clones, approximately 83% of them seen once, and the ten largest clones take approximately 4%. Material: PBMCs. The origin of the receptors is a female donor in good health and CMV-seropositive. Both conserved end residues are part of each CDR3. A D gene is named only where the DNA matches it firmly. Clone size appears in some rows only: once, few, many, or a class for an expanded clone.

TRBJ2-7 - TRBV19 TRBD1 TGTGCCAGTAGCCCGGGACAGGGTCCCTACGAGCAGTACTTC CASSPGQGPYEQYF
TRBJ2-7 few TRBV7-9 TRBD1 TGTTCCAGCAGCCCTGGACAGGGGCAGGGGTTTGTCTCCGAGCAGTACTTC CSSSPGQGQGFVSEQYF
TRBJ1-2 - TRBV28 - TGTGCCAGCGGAAACTTTTGGGGGGGGAATGGCTACACCTTC CASGNFWGGNGYTF
TRBJ2-2 - TRBV9 - TGTGCCAGCAGCGTGACCTTGGGGGGCACCGGGGAGCTGTTTTTT CASSVTLGGTGELFF
TRBJ2-7 - TRBV6-1 TRBD1 TGTGCCAGCAGTGACCGAGACAGGGGGCGTTTGCAGTACTTC CASSDRDRGRLQYF
TRBJ2-1 - TRBV29-1 TRBD1 TGCAGCGCGGTCCCGGGACAGGGGAATGAGCAGTTCTTC CSAVPGQGNEQFF
TRBJ1-2 - TRBV6-1 - TGTGCCAGCATGCAGGGTTTTGGGAACTATGGCTACACCTTC CASMQGFGNYGYTF
TRBJ2-3 - TRBV27 - TGTGCCAGCAGGTCCGGGACACGCACAGATACGCAGTATTTT CASRSGTRTDTQYF
TRBJ1-2 - TRBV2 - TGTGCCAGCAGTGAAGCCGGGGGGGGCTATGGCTACACCTTC CASSEAGGGYGYTF
TRBJ2-5 - TRBV29-1 TRBD1 TGCAGCGTTGAAAGAACCGGGACAGGGTCCTTCCAAGAGACCCAGTACTTC CSVERTGTGSFQETQYF
TRBJ1-1 few TRBV2 TRBD1 TGTGCCAGAGAAAACAGGGGGCCTAACACTGAAGCTTTCTTT CARENRGPNTEAFF
TRBJ1-3 few TRBV7-6 TRBD1 TGTGCCAGCAGTACCGACAGGGATGGAAACACCATATATTTT CASSTDRDGNTIYF
TRBJ1-4 - TRBV28 TRBD1 TGTGCCAGCAAGGGATGGGGACAGGGCGATGAAAAACTGTTTTTT CASKGWGQGDEKLFF
TRBJ2-3 - TRBV7-6 TRBD2 TGTGCCAGCAGCCCCCGGACTAGCGGGAGGGCAGATACGCAGTATTTT CASSPRTSGRADTQYF
TRBJ1-1 - TRBV14 TRBD1 TGTGCCAGCAGCCAAGAGGGACAGGGCTACACTGAAGCTTTCTTT CASSQEGQGYTEAFF
TRBJ2-1 - TRBV4-1 TRBD2 TGCGCCAGCAGCCAACCTAGCGGGAGGTATAATGAGCAGTTCTTC CASSQPSGRYNEQFF
TRBJ1-1 - TRBV12-5 - TGTGCTAGTGGTTTGGTAACCCAGGGGAATACTGAAGCTTTCTTT CASGLVTQGNTEAFF
TRBJ1-2 - TRBV30 TRBD1 TGTGCCTGGAGTGTTCCGAGGCAGGGGGCCAGACATGCACTCTATGGCTACACCTTC CAWSVPRQGARHALYGYTF
TRBJ1-2 few TRBV5-6 TRBD1 TGTGCCAGCAGCGAAACCGGGACAGGTGTTCGGGGCTACACCTTC CASSETGTGVRGYTF
TRBJ1-2 few TRBV7-7 - TGTGCTAGCAGCCCCCCCCTCGGGTGGGATGGCTACACCTTC CASSPPLGWDGYTF
TRBJ1-1 - TRBV7-9 - TGTTCCAGCAGCTTAAAAACAGATAAAGCTTTCTTT CSSSLKTDKAFF
TRBJ1-3 once TRBV6-1 - TGTGCCAGCAGGGGGACACCTGGAAACACCATATATTTT CASRGTPGNTIYF
TRBJ2-3 - TRBV6-8 TRBD2 TGTGCCAGCAGTCCCGGGACTAGCGGGGGGGCCGCGGATACGCAGTATTTT CASSPGTSGGAADTQYF
TRBJ2-1 - TRBV7-2 - TGTGCCAGCAGCTCGGGGGTCCAGTTCTTC CASSSGVQFF
TRBJ1-1 - TRBV7-9 - TGTGCCAGCAGCTTACAGGGGATTGAAGCTTTCTTT CASSLQGIEAFF
TRBJ2-7 - TRBV4-1 - TGCGCCAGCAGCCAAATTGGAGGGTACGAGCAGTACTTC CASSQIGGYEQYF
TRBJ1-2 - TRBV5-5 - TGTGCCAGCAGCTTGACCGTAGGGACACTTTATGGCTACACCTTC CASSLTVGTLYGYTF
TRBJ1-1 once TRBV18 TRBD1 TGTGCCAGCTCACAGGGGGCGCGGAACACTGAAGCTTTCTTT CASSQGARNTEAFF